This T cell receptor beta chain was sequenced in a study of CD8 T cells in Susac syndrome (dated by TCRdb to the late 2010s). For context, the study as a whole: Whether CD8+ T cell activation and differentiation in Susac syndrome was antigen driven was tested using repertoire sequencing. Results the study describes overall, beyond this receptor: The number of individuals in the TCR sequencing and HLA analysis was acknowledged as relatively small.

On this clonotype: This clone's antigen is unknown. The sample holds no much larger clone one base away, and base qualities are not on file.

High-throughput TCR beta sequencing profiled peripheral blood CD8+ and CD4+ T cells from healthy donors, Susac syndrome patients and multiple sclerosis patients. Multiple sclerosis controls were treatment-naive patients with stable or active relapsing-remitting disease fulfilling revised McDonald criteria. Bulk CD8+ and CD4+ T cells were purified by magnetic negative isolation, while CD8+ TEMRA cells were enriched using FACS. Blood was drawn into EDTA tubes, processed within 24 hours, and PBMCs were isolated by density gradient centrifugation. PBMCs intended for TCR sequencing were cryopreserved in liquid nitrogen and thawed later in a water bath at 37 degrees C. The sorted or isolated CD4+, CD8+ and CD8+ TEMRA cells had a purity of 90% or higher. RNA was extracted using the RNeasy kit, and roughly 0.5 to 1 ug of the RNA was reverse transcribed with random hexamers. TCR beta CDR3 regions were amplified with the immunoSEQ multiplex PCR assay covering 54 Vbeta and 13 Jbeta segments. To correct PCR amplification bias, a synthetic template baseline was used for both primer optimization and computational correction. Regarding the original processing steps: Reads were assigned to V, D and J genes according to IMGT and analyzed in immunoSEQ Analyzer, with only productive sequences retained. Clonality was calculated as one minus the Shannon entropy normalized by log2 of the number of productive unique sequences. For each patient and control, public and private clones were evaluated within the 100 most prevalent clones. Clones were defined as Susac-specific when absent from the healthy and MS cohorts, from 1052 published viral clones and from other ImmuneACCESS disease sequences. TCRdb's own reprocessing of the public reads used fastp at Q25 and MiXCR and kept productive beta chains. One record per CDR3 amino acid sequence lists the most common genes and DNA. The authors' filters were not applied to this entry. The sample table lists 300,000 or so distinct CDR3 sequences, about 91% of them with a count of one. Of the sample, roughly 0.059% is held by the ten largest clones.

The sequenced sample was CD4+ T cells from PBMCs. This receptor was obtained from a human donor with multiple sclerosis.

CDR3 loop: CSVLDSNTEAFF. The DNA sequence is given as TGCAGCGTTCTGGACAGTAACACTGAAGCTTTCTTT. In this chain, TRBV29-1 is recombined with TRBJ1-1; a tentative D call is TRBD1 (6 bases match). The germline V gene encodes CDR1 SQVTM and CDR2 ANQGSEA. The V end loses 5 bases and the J end loses 2 bases, and a stretch of 9 bases separates them. The CDR3 holds 12 amino acids from the cysteine to the phenylalanine. Here the CDR3 DNA is all that survives: 36 bases in frame from base 1.